The clone carrying this T cell receptor (beta chain) was counted a few times. The data were produced by immunoSEQ multiplex PCR, yet TCRdb's version contains in-frame clones alone and is incomplete. Seen here are 45,000 to 50,000 clones, 86% observed once, and the top ten hold about 9%. This CDR3 spans 13 amino acids. V lost 5 bases and J 8 bases, leaving 16 bases between the germline ends. Looked up from germline, CDR1 is SGHNT and CDR2 is YYREEE (reference sequence). This sample was taken from a study of blood T cell repertoires in COVID-19. This TCR was sampled from a human donor in a cohort sampled during active COVID-19. Sample: peripheral blood. The genes are TRBV5-4 and TRBJ1-2, with D perhaps TRBD1 (6 bases). This chain's CDR3 is CASRVGGTRGYTF. The CDR3 DNA is TGTGCCAGCAGAGTAGGGGGAACGCGCGGCTACACCTTC. The full variable domain, with the rest looked up from reference TRBV5-4 and TRBJ1-2, is ETGVTQSPTHLIKTRGQQVTLRCSSQSGHNTVSWYQQALGQGPQFIFQYYREEENGRGNFPPRFSGLQFPNYSSELNVNALELDDSALYLCASRVGGTRGYTFGSGTRLTVV.